The 21 T cell receptor beta chains below all came from one sample that was sequenced in a study of cytomegalovirus exposure and HLA in healthy donors. TCRdb's copy holds only in-frame clones and misses some; the assay was immunoSEQ multiplex PCR. The data hold 150,000 to 200,000 clones, with about 84% observed a single time. The sequencing input was PBMCs. Receptors originate from a woman under 30 in good health and CMV-seronegative.

The sample holds a few counts of this clone. V and J are TRBV30 and TRBJ2-2; 7 nucleotides align to TRBD1. The J segment lost 3 bases and the V segment lost 3 bases, leaving 4 bases of the junction unmatched. The CDR3 has 14 residues. Germline CDR1 is GTSNPN and CDR2 is SVGIG (reference sequence). CDR3 loop: CAWRGGQDTGELFF. CDR3 bases: TGTGCCTGGAGGGGTGGACAGGACACCGGGGAGCTGTTTTTT.

This chain connects TRBV7-2 to TRBJ2-3; TRBD1 might be the D (6 bases). Between the trimmed V and J ends, which lost 5 bases and 2 bases, there was a span of 14 bases. The CDR3 consists of 15 residues. CDR1 and CDR2 from the germline V gene are SGHTA and FQGNSA. This CDR3 is CASSPHGQLTDTQYF. In DNA, the CDR3 is TGTGCCAGCAGCCCCCATGGACAGCTCACAGATACGCAGTATTTT.

The V and J genes are TRBV2 and TRBJ2-1; 7 bases map to TRBD1. The J segment lost 5 bases and the V segment lost 5 bases, leaving 9 bases of the junction unmatched. The CDR3 has 15 residues. CDR1 is SNHLY and CDR2 is FYNNEI in the germline V gene. As DNA, the CDR3 is TGTGCCAGCAGTTCGACGGGACAGATCCACAATGAGCAGTTCTTC. This gives the protein CASSSTGQIHNEQFF.

This clone was recorded once. This rearrangement joins TRBV19 to TRBJ1-6, with TRBD1 as a possible D gene (5 bases). Germline V gives CDR1 LNHDA, CDR2 SQIVND (reference sequence). The CDR3 totals 15 residues. The V end lost 5 bases, the J end lost 5 bases, and 13 bases lay between the germline ends. The chain's CDR3 is CASSPRGSNNSPLHF. CDR3 bases: TGTGCCAGTAGTCCTAGGGGTTCGAATAATTCACCCCTCCACTTT.

V gene TRBV25-1 combines with J gene TRBJ1-2, with a possible D match to TRBD1 (6 bases). The ends were cut back, 4 bases at V and 4 bases at J, with 16 bases in the middle. The CDR3 spans 15 residues. Germline CDR1 MGHDK, CDR2 SYGVNS. The chain's CDR3 is CASSGWGAGAYGYTF. CDR3 DNA: TGTGCCAGCAGTGGTTGGGGAGCAGGGGCCTATGGCTACACCTTC.

The J gene is TRBJ2-5, the V gene TRBV19, with D uncertain. The CDR3 length is 13 residues. Germline loops: CDR1 LNHDA, CDR2 SQIVND (reference sequence). V was trimmed by 6 bases and J by 6 bases, leaving 14 bases between them. CDR3 in amino acids: CASRTPGRKTQYF. The CDR3 DNA is TGTGCCAGTAGAACCCCGGGTAGGAAGACCCAGTACTTC. Drawing the rest from reference TRBV19 and TRBJ2-5, the complete variable domain is DGGITQSPKYLFRKEGQNVTLSCEQNLNHDAMYWYRQDPGQGLRLIYYSQIVNDFQKGDIAEGYSVSREKKESFPLTVTSAQKNPTAFYLCASRTPGRKTQYFGPGTRLLVL.

CDR3 protein: CASRYTQSTDTQYF. In DNA, the CDR3 is TGTGCCAGCAGATACACACAGAGCACAGATACGCAGTATTTT. The V and J genes are TRBV6-6 and TRBJ2-3, with D hard to call. The V end was cut by 6 bases, the J end by 0 bases, with 10 bases between. This CDR3 has 14 amino acids. CDR1 is MNHNY, CDR2 SVGAGI, per germline (reference sequence).

The DNA of the CDR3 is TGTGCCAGCGCCCTTCTGGGACAAACGGGAGCTTTCTTT. Encoded protein: CASALLGQTGAFF. This chain connects TRBV6-5 to TRBJ1-1, with a tentative D call TRBD1 (6 bases). The CDR3 spans 13 residues. CDR1 and CDR2 (germline): MNHEY, SVGAGI. The V end lost 8 bases, the J end lost 10 bases, and 20 bases lay between the germline ends.

This chain joins TRBV7-9 and TRBJ2-3; D remains unclear. The CDR3 spans 14 residues. Germline loops: CDR1 SEHNR, CDR2 FQNEAQ (reference sequence). V gave up 0 bases and J gave up 5 bases, with 9 bases separating them. CDR3 region: CASSLATPLDTQYF. The CDR3 DNA is TGTGCCAGCAGCTTAGCTACACCGTTAGATACGCAGTATTTT.

The rearrangement links TRBV6-5 to TRBJ2-1, with 8 bases that match TRBD2. There are 15 residues in the CDR3. Germline-derived CDR1 and CDR2 are MNHEY and SVGAGI. The V segment lost 7 bases and the J segment 4 bases; nucleotides outside the gene matches: 9. The CDR3 bases are TGTGCCAGCACCCGGGGGGTAGCGGGATACAATGAGCAGTTCTTC. Protein sequence: CASTRGVAGYNEQFF.

The chain employs TRBV7-9 and TRBJ2-1; 7 bases agree with TRBD2. From germline, CDR1 is SEHNR and CDR2 FQNEAQ (reference sequence). There are 15 residues in the CDR3. V dropped 6 bases and J dropped 0; count of bases not matched to a gene: 5. CDR3: CASSVRGDSYNEQFF. The CDR3 DNA reads as TGTGCCAGCAGTGTCCGGGGGGACTCCTACAATGAGCAGTTCTTC.

CDR3 nucleotide sequence: TGTGCCAGCAGCCCTTCCACTAGCGGGGGGCGGTACGAGCAGTACTTC. Translated: CASSPSTSGGRYEQYF. The chain is built from TRBV4-2 and TRBJ2-7, with 12 bases identical to TRBD2. Germline lookup yields CDR1 LGHNA and CDR2 YNFKEQ. The CDR3 is 16 residues long. The V and J ends lost 4 bases and 4 bases, in that order; junction bases with no gene match: 8.

This chain links TRBV5-4 with TRBJ2-1, with TRBD2 matching 10 bases. The CDR3 extends over 15 amino acids. From germline, CDR1 is SGHNT and CDR2 YYREEE (reference sequence). The ends lost 4 bases at V and 7 bases at J; junction bases unmatched: 8. The chain's CDR3 is CASSRPGLASNEQFF. For the CDR3, the DNA is TGTGCCAGCAGCCGCCCGGGACTAGCGTCGAATGAGCAGTTCTTC.

J is TRBJ1-2 and V is TRBV6-5; 7 nucleotides align to TRBD1. CDR1 MNHEY and CDR2 SVGAGI come from the germline V gene. The CDR3 consists of 14 residues. The J segment lost 4 bases and the V segment lost 4 bases, leaving 6 bases of the junction unmatched. This chain's CDR3 is CASSLQGLGYGYTF. The CDR3 DNA is TGTGCCAGCAGTTTACAGGGGCTGGGCTATGGCTACACCTTC.

This clone was found once. The chain recombines TRBV7-6 with TRBJ2-1, with TRBD2 matching over 8 bases. Per the germline V gene, CDR1 is SGHVS and CDR2 is FNYEAQ. This CDR3 region has 16 residues. V lost 2 bases and J lost 7; bases outside the gene matches: 10. DNA of the CDR3: TGTGCCAGCAGCTTACCCCCAGGACTAGCAGGGAATGAGCAGTTCTTC. This encodes CASSLPPGLAGNEQFF.

V usage is TRBV7-8 and J usage is TRBJ2-3; maybe TRBD2 (7 bases). The germline gives CDR1 SGHVS, CDR2 FQNEAQ. The CDR3 loop spans 17 amino acids. The V and J ends lost 5 bases and 4 bases respectively, with 22 bases between them. The CDR3 coding sequence is TGTGCCAGCAGCCAAACGAGTCGGGGGGCCCGTCCAGATACGCAGTATTTT. It encodes CASSQTSRGARPDTQYF.

This clone was detected only once. The genes are TRBV28 and TRBJ2-3; 7 nucleotides match TRBD2. Losses at the gene ends were 6 bases for V and 1 base for J; bases not matched to a gene: 7. This CDR3 has 15 amino acids. Germline V CDR1 and CDR2: MDHEN, SYDVKM. The CDR3 nucleotides read TGTGCCAGCAGCTTGCGGGGAGGGGGCACAGATACGCAGTATTTT. Its translation: CASSLRGGGTDTQYF.

Notes on this clone: The missing conserved phenylalanine or tryptophan at the end of this CDR3 makes a read error likely. The limits of the CDR3 on the DNA are not certain, so only TCRdb's listed CDR3 is given. The chain carries TRBV19 and TRBJ1-2; the table assigns TRBD1, which was not confirmed against the DNA. The CDR3 length equals 11 residues, ends included. The germline CDR1 and CDR2 sequences are LNHDA and SQIVND (reference sequence). The CDR3: CASSKQDRVVV.

The chain has TRBV6-5 and TRBJ2-6, with no clear D. Trimming took off 0 bases at V and 2 bases at J, with 8 bases between the two ends. The germline CDR1 and CDR2 sequences are MNHEY and SVGAGI. The CDR3 runs 16 residues. CDR3 coding DNA: TGTGCCAGCAGTTACTCGGCAGGTGCTGGGGCCAACGTCCTGACTTTC. Amino acids: CASSYSAGAGANVLTF.

CDR3 in DNA: TGCGCCAGCAGCCAAGATCTCAGTGAGCAGTTCTTC. It translates to CASSQDLSEQFF. This rearrangement joins TRBV4-1 to TRBJ2-1; D is uncertain. The CDR3 consists of 12 residues. V dropped 0 bases and J dropped 9 bases, with 6 bases sitting between them. Per the germline V gene, CDR1 is MGHRA and CDR2 is YSYEKL.

To note about this clone: The sample contains more than one DNA sequence encoding this CDR3. The chain couples TRBV20-1 to TRBJ2-7; 8 nucleotides line up with TRBD1. Trimming took 6 bases from V and 5 from J; bases not matched to a gene: 3. Per the germline V gene, CDR1 is DFQATT and CDR2 is SNEGSKA (reference sequence). The CDR3 covers 11 residues. DNA of the CDR3: TGCAGTGCCACGACAGGGGACGAGCAGTACTTC. Protein: CSATTGDEQYF.